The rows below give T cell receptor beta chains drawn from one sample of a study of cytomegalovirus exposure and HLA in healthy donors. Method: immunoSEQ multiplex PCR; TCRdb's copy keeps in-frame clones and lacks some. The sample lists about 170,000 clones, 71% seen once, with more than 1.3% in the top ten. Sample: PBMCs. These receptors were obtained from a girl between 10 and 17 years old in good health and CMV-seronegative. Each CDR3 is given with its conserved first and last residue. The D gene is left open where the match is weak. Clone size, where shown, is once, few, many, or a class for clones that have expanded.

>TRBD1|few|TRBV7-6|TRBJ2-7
CASSSRTGGAYEQYF
TGTGCCAGCAGCTCCAGGACAGGGGGGGCCTACGAGCAGTACTTC
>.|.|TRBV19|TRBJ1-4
CASSILGVPNEKLFF
TGTGCCAGTAGTATCCTCGGGGTACCTAATGAAAAACTGTTTTTT
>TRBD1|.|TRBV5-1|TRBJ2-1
CASSIGTASYNEQFF
TGCGCCAGCAGCATCGGGACAGCATCATACAATGAGCAGTTCTTC
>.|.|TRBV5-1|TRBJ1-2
CASSSNQPGAGYTF
TGCGCCAGCAGCTCAAACCAACCAGGGGCTGGCTACACCTTC
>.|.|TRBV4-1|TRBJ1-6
CASSQDLSAVSPLHF
TGCGCCAGCAGCCAAGATCTGTCGGCGGTCTCACCCCTCCACTTT
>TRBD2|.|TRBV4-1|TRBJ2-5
CASSQAGGGAETQYF
TGCGCCAGCAGCCAAGCCGGCGGGGGGGCTGAGACCCAGTACTTC
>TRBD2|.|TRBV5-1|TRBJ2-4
CASSLTSGTKNIQYF
TGCGCCAGCAGCTTGACTAGCGGGACCAAAAACATTCAGTACTTC
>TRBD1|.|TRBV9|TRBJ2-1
CASSAGQGIQEQFF
TGTGCCAGCAGCGCTGGACAGGGGATACAGGAGCAGTTCTTC
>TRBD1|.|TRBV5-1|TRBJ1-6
CASQGAGNSPLHF
TGCGCCAGCCAGGGGGCAGGGAATTCACCCCTCCACTTT
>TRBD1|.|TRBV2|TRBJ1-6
CASSPGTGVHSPLHF
TGTGCCAGCAGTCCCGGGACAGGGGTTCATTCACCCCTCCACTTT
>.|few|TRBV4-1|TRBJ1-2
CASSQTTRYGYTF
TGCGCCAGCAGCCAAACGACACGCTATGGCTACACCTTC
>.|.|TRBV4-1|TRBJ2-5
CASSPKGVWGETQYF
TGCGCCAGCAGCCCCAAGGGGGTTTGGGGAGAGACCCAGTACTTC
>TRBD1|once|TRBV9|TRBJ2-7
CASSVGAGGAYEQYF
TGTGCCAGCAGCGTAGGGGCAGGGGGCGCGTACGAGCAGTACTTC
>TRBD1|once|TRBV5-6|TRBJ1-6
CASSYDRQGDSPLHF
TGTGCCAGCAGCTACGACCGACAGGGGGATTCACCCCTCCACTTT
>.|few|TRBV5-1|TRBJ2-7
CASSSRTDEQYF
TGCGCCAGCAGCTCGCGGACAGACGAGCAGTACTTC
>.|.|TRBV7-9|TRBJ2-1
CASSLPASNEQFF
TGTGCCAGCAGCTTACCCGCTAGTAACGAGCAGTTCTTC
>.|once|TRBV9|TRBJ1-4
CASSVESRADEKLFF
TGTGCCAGCAGCGTAGAGAGCAGGGCCGACGAAAAACTGTTTTTT
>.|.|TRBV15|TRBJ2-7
CATSSDSPRLTYEQYF
TGTGCCACCAGCAGCGACAGTCCCCGACTTACCTACGAGCAGTACTTC
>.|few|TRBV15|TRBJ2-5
CATSGGAGETQYF
TGTGCCACCAGCGGGGGGGCCGGGGAGACCCAGTACTTC
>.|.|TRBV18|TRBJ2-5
CASSSRGPQETQYF
TGTGCCAGCTCAAGCAGGGGACCCCAAGAGACCCAGTACTTC
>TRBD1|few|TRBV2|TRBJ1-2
CASRTGAYGYTF
TGTGCCAGCAGGACAGGGGCCTATGGCTACACCTTC
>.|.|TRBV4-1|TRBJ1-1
CASSQISRANTEAFF
TGCGCCAGCAGCCAAATCTCCAGGGCGAACACTGAAGCTTTCTTT
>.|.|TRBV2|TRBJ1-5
CASSDADSNQPQHF
TGTGCCAGCAGTGATGCGGATAGCAATCAGCCCCAGCATTTT
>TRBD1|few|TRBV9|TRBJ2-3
CASSVETGVVDTQYF
TGTGCCAGCAGCGTTGAAACAGGGGTTGTAGATACGCAGTATTTT
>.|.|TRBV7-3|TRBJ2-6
CASSLGIAGANVLTF
TGTGCCAGCAGCTTAGGTATCGCGGGGGCCAACGTCCTGACTTTC
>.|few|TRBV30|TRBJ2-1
CAWRSEVGYNEQFF
TGTGCCTGGAGGTCGGAAGTCGGGTACAATGAGCAGTTCTTC
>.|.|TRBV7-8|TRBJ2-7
CASSLSTGTYEQYF
TGTGCCAGCAGCTTATCCACAGGGACCTACGAGCAGTACTTC
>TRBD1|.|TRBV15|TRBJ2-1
CATSRAGDRILNEQFF
TGTGCCACCAGCAGAGCGGGGGACAGGATCTTAAATGAGCAGTTCTTC
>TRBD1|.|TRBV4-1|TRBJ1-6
CASSQFRGGGQGISPLHF
TGCGCCAGCAGCCAATTTAGGGGCGGGGGACAGGGGATTTCACCCCTCCACTTT
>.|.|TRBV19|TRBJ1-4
CASHSRQRNEKLFF
TGTGCCAGTCACTCTCGACAGAGAAATGAAAAACTGTTTTTT
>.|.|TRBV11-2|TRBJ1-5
CASSLLLPNQPQHF
TGTGCCAGCAGCTTACTACTGCCCAATCAGCCCCAGCATTTT
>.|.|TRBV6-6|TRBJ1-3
CASSYSGRGGNTIYF
TGTGCCAGCAGTTACTCGGGGCGCGGTGGAAACACCATATATTTT